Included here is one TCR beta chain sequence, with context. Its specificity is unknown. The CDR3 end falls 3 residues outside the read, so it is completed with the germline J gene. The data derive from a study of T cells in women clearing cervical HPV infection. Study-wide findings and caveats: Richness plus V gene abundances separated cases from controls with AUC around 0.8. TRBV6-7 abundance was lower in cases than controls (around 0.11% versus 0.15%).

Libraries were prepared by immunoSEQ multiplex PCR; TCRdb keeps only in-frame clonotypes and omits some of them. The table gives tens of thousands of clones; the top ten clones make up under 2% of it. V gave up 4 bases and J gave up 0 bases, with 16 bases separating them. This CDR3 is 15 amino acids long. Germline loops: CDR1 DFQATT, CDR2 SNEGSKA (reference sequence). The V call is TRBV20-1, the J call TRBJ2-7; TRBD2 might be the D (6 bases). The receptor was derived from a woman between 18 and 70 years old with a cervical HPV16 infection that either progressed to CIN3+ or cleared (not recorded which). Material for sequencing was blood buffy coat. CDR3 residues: CSANPSGTLSYEQYF. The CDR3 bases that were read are TGCAGTGCTAACCCTTCCGGGACTCTCTCCTACGAG.